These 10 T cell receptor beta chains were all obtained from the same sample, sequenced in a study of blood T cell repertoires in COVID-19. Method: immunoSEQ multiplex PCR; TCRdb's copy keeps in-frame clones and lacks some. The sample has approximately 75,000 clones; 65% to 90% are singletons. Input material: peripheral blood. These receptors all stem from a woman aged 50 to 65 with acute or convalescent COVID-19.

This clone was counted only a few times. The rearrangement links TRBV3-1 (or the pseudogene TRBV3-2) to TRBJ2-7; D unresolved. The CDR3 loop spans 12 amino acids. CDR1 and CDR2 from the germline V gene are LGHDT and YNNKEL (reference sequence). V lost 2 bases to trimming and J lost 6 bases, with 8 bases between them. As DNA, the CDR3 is TGTGCCAGCAGCCAAACTGGGCCCGAGCAGTACTTC. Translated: CASSQTGPEQYF.

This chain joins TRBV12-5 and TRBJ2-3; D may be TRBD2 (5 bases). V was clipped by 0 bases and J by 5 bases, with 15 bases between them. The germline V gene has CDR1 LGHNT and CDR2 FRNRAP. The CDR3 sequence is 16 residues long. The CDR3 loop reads CASGLVLRAHIDTQYF. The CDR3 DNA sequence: TGTGCTAGTGGTTTGGTCTTGAGGGCTCACATAGATACGCAGTATTTT.

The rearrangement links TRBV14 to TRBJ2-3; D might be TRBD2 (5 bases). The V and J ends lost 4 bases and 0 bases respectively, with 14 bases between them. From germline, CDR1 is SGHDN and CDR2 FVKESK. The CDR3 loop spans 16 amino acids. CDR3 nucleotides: TGTGCCAGCAGCCCCTTTGCGGGTTCTAGCACAGATACGCAGTATTTT. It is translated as CASSPFAGSSTDTQYF.

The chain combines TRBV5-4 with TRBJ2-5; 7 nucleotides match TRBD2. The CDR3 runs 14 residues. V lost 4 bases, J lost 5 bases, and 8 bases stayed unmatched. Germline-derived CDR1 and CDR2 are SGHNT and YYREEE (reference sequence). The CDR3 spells CASSVPGGHETQYF. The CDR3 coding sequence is TGTGCCAGCAGCGTGCCGGGAGGTCATGAGACCCAGTACTTC.

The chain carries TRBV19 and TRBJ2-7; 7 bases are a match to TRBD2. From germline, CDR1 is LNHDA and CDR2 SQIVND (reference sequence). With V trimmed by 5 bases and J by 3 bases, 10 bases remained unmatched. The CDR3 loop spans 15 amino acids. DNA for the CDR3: TGTGCCAGTAGTGCAATCAGCGGGACGGGCTACGAGCAGTACTTC. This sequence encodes CASSAISGTGYEQYF.

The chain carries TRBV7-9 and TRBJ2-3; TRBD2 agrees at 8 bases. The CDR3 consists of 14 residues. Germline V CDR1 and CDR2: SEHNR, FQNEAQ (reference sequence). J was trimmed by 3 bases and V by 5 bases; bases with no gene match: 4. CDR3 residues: CASSPTGGTDTQYF. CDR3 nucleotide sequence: TGTGCCAGCAGCCCGACGGGGGGGACAGATACGCAGTATTTT.

The CDR3 sequence: CASSPGLAAQYWYF. In nucleotides, the CDR3 is TGTGCCAGCAGCCCGGGACTAGCGGCCCAGTATTGGTACTTC. The chain recombines TRBV14 with TRBJ2-7; 11 bases match TRBD2. Germline lookup yields CDR1 SGHDN and CDR2 FVKESK. V gave up 4 bases and J gave up 12 bases; unmatched junction bases: 11. This CDR3 contains 14 residues.

CDR3 in amino acids: CAWSVIFNRPVEQYF. CDR3 DNA sequence: TGTGCCTGGAGTGTAATCTTTAATCGTCCAGTCGAGCAGTACTTC. This chain connects TRBV30 to TRBJ2-7; D gene uncertain. Trimming removed 0 bases at V and 6 bases at J, with 18 bases between. Germline lookup yields CDR1 GTSNPN and CDR2 SVGIG (reference sequence). The CDR3 is 15 residues long.

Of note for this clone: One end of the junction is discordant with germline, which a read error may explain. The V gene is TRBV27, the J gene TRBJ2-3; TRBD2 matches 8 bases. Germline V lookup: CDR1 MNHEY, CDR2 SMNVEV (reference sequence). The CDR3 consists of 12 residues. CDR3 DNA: TGTGCCAGCAGTCCGCCGGGGACTAGTCCTCATTTT. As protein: CASSPPGTSPHF.

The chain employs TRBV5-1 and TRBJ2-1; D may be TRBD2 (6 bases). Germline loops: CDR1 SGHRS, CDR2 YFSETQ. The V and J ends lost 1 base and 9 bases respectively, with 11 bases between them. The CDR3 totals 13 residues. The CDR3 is CASSLSAGGEQFF. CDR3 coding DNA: TGCGCCAGCAGCTTGTCGGCCGGGGGTGAGCAGTTCTTC.